This passage covers 9 T cell receptor beta chains from one sample sequenced in a study of PD-1 blockade in classical Hodgkin lymphoma. Method: immunoSEQ multiplex PCR; TCRdb's copy keeps in-frame clones and lacks some. The sample has fewer than 100,000 clones; 89% are singletons. Brentuximab vedotin exposure varied among the patients, all of whom had relapsed after autologous stem cell transplantation. The sample was peripheral blood mononuclear cells (PBMCs), taken at baseline. The receptors derive from a human donor with classical Hodgkin lymphoma.

This clone occurred once. V usage is TRBV27 and J usage is TRBJ1-5, with 8 bases fitting TRBD1. The V segment lost 6 bases and the J segment 10 bases; nucleotides outside the gene matches: 11. The CDR3 extends over 14 amino acids. CDR1 MNHEY and CDR2 SMNVEV come from the germline V gene (reference sequence). CDR3 loop: CASSPGQGVHPQHF. The CDR3 region has the DNA TGTGCCAGCAGCCCAGGACAGGGTGTCCATCCCCAGCATTTT.

The chain recombines TRBV29-1 with TRBJ1-5, with 8 bases that match TRBD1. Germline V gives CDR1 SQVTM, CDR2 ANQGSEA. This CDR3 region has 13 residues. J was trimmed by 2 bases and V by 6 bases; bases with no gene match: 3. CDR3 coding DNA: TGCAGCGTAGGACAGGGTGGCAATCAGCCCCAGCATTTT. It encodes CSVGQGGNQPQHF.

This chain connects TRBV10-3 to TRBJ2-7, with 12 nucleotides matching TRBD2. This CDR3 comprises 13 residues. In germline, CDR1 is ENHRY, CDR2 SYGVKD. Trimming removed 10 bases from V and 4 bases from J; junction bases left unmatched: 5. The CDR3 DNA follows: TGTGCCACCCGACTAGCGGGAGCTTACGAGCAGTACTTC. Protein product: CATRLAGAYEQYF.

The rearrangement uses TRBV4-3 and TRBJ1-1; D is ambiguous. Trimming stripped 1 base from V and 4 bases from J, with 13 bases between. The CDR3 spans 15 residues. The V gene's germline CDR1 is LGHNA and CDR2 YSLEER. CDR3 residues: CASSQGARTGTEAFF. The CDR3 DNA reads TGCGCCAGCAGCCAAGGCGCAAGGACGGGCACTGAAGCTTTCTTT.

The chain joins TRBV27 to TRBJ2-1; 9 nucleotides align to TRBD2. Germline V gives CDR1 MNHEY, CDR2 SMNVEV (reference sequence). Trimming took 4 bases from V and 2 from J; bases not matched to a gene: 9. The CDR3 runs 17 residues. In nucleotides, the CDR3 is TGTGCCAGCAGTTATTTACCGGCGGGAGGGCCCTACAATGAGCAGTTCTTC. Its translation is CASSYLPAGGPYNEQFF.

Only a few counts were recorded for this clone. This CDR3 is CASRRDYQNGYTF. In nucleotides, the CDR3 is TGTGCCAGCAGGAGGGACTACCAGAATGGCTACACCTTC. The chain joins TRBV2 to TRBJ1-2, with a weak D call TRBD1 (5 bases). V lost 6 bases, J lost 6 bases, and 14 bases lay in between. There are 13 residues in the CDR3. Germline V gene sequence: CDR1 SNHLY, CDR2 FYNNEI.

The chain links TRBV2 to TRBJ1-4; D is unclear. The germline V gene encodes CDR1 SNHLY and CDR2 FYNNEI. This CDR3 region has 12 residues. V gave up 4 bases and J gave up 8 bases, with 8 bases separating them. CDR3 in DNA: TGTGCCAGCAGTGGCAATCAAGAAAAACTGTTTTTT. It yields the protein CASSGNQEKLFF.

V is TRBV10-2 and J is TRBJ1-3; a weak D match, TRBD1 (5 bases). The germline V gene has CDR1 WSHSY and CDR2 SAAADI. The CDR3 spans 13 residues. V shed 7 bases and J shed 2 bases, with 9 bases lying between them. CDR3: CASTGMAGNTIYF. The CDR3 coding sequence is TGCGCCAGCACAGGGATGGCTGGAAACACCATATATTTT.

Only one count was recorded for this clone. The J gene is TRBJ2-7, the V gene TRBV13; D may be TRBD1 (5 bases). CDR3 length: 14 residues. Trimming cost V 5 bases and J 0 bases, with 11 bases left between them. Germline-derived CDR1 and CDR2 are PRHDT and FYEKMQ (reference sequence). CDR3 residues: CASSSTTGSYEQYF. In DNA form, the CDR3 reads TGTGCCAGCAGCAGTACCACAGGCTCCTACGAGCAGTACTTC.